Following are 26 T cell receptor beta chains from one sample sequenced in a study of post-analysis software for immune sequencing data. Libraries were made from TCR beta cDNA, and they carried unique molecular identifiers. TCRdb reprocessed the PCR reads with MiXCR, giving one entry per CDR3 protein. The data hold about 200,000 distinct CDR3 sequences, with 29% observed a single time. Their specific antigens are unknown. Study observations and caveats: Four to six TRBV segments, including TRBV5-6, TRBV5-1 and TRBV20-1, were more frequent in patients than controls.

The material sequenced was blood. These receptors all stem from a girl between 2 and 17 years old with multiple sclerosis.

This clonotype has a single count. The chain carries TRBV12-3 or TRBV12-4 and TRBJ1-5, with D perhaps TRBD1 (5 bases). V lost 7 bases, J lost 2 bases, and 12 bases lay in between. The CDR3 has 14 residues. CDR3 loop: CASMRGYCNQPQHF. Written as DNA, the CDR3 is TGTGCCAGCATGAGGGGTTATTGCAATCAGCCCCAGCATTTT.

Ten or more counts support this clonotype. The genes are TRBV20-1 and TRBJ2-5; TRBD2 matches at 10 bases. This CDR3 contains 13 residues. CDR1 and CDR2 from the germline V gene are DFQATT and SNEGSKA (reference sequence). Trimming cost V 6 bases and J 6 bases; bases outside gene matches: 7. CDR3 amino acids: CSAVASGSKTQYF. The CDR3 nucleotides read TGCAGTGCCGTAGCTAGCGGGAGTAAGACCCAGTACTTC.

Many counts were recorded for this clonotype. The gene calls are TRBV5-1 and TRBJ2-5, with 7 bases aligning to TRBD1. Germline assignment: CDR1 SGHRS and CDR2 YFSETQ. V gave up 1 base and J gave up 11 bases; unmatched junction bases: 20. This CDR3 is built from 17 residues. CDR3 amino acids: CASSLTSLARGSGEQYF. As DNA, the CDR3 is TGCGCCAGCAGCTTGACGTCCCTTGCCAGGGGGTCAGGGGAGCAGTACTTC.

This clonotype was recorded many times. V and J are TRBV28 and TRBJ2-6, with no clear D. Germline lookup yields CDR1 MDHEN and CDR2 SYDVKM. Trimming took off 8 bases at V and 2 bases at J, with 13 bases between the two ends. This CDR3 is 15 amino acids long. In DNA form, the CDR3 reads TGTGCCAGCGCGACCCCTAGAGCTGGGGCCAACGTCCTGACTTTC. Its protein product is CASATPRAGANVLTF.

This clonotype appeared a few times. The chain couples TRBV28 to TRBJ1-1; D is unresolved. With 7 bases removed from V and 5 bases from J, the gap between germline ends came to 14 bases. This CDR3 region has 13 residues. Germline assignment: CDR1 MDHEN and CDR2 SYDVKM. CDR3 bases: TGTGCCAGCAAAATTGCGAGTCGGACTGAAGCTTTCTTT. Protein: CASKIASRTEAFF.

The sample holds many counts of this clonotype. V usage is TRBV4-1 and J usage is TRBJ2-1; possibly TRBD2 for D (6 bases). V dropped 6 bases and J dropped 6 bases, with 15 bases sitting between them. Germline V CDR1 and CDR2: MGHRA, YSYEKL. CDR3 length: 14 amino acids. The CDR3 coding sequence is TGCGCCAGCAGAGGAATAGCGGCCGTCAATGAGCAGTTCTTC. The encoded protein is CASRGIAAVNEQFF.

This clonotype occurred a few times. The chain couples TRBV5-6 to TRBJ1-6; TRBD1 is a possible D gene (5 bases). Germline V CDR1 and CDR2: SGHDT, YYEEEE. The CDR3 extends over 14 amino acids. The ends were cut back, 4 bases at V and 7 bases at J, with 12 bases in the middle. The DNA for the CDR3 is TGTGCCAGCAGCGAACCGGGACGGAATTCACCCCTCCACTTT. Translated: CASSEPGRNSPLHF.

This clonotype was detected a few times. V gene TRBV28 combines with J gene TRBJ2-5; TRBD2 aligns across 11 bases. CDR1 MDHEN and CDR2 SYDVKM come from the germline V gene. The length of the CDR3 is 17 residues. J was trimmed by 1 base and V by 5 bases; bases with no gene match: 9. The CDR3 region is CASSQGLAGAAQETQYF. CDR3 bases: TGTGCCAGCAGTCAAGGACTAGCGGGCGCCGCCCAAGAGACCCAGTACTTC.

J is TRBJ2-7 and V is TRBV20-1; D remains ambiguous. Between the trimmed V and J ends, which lost 5 bases and 0 bases, there was a span of 8 bases. Germline V gene data show CDR1 as DFQATT and CDR2 as SNEGSKA (reference sequence). The CDR3 spans 12 residues. The CDR3 DNA reads TGCAGTGCTTTGGTCAGCTCCTACGAGCAGTACTTC. It codes for CSALVSSYEQYF.

This chain connects TRBV20-1 to TRBJ2-7, with TRBD1 identical over 9 bases. V lost 0 bases, J lost 5 bases, and 5 bases stayed unmatched. The CDR3 is 14 amino acids. The germline CDR1 and CDR2 sequences are DFQATT and SNEGSKA (reference sequence). The CDR3 loop is CSARDPRQGDEQYF. In DNA, the CDR3 is TGCAGTGCTAGAGATCCGAGACAGGGGGACGAGCAGTACTTC.

This clonotype was counted at least ten times. V is TRBV7-6 and J is TRBJ1-1; perhaps TRBD1 as D (6 bases). Germline V gene lookup returns CDR1 SGHVS and CDR2 FNYEAQ. V dropped 1 base and J dropped 10 bases, with 16 bases sitting between them. The CDR3 length is 14 residues. DNA for the CDR3: TGTGCCAGCAGCTTAGACAGGCGCAGGGGAATAGCTTTCTTT. It codes for CASSLDRRRGIAFF. The full variable domain, completed using reference TRBV7-6 and TRBJ1-1, is GAGVSQSPRYKVTKRGQDVALRCDPISGHVSLYWYRQALGQGPEFLTYFNYEAQQDKSGLPNDRFSAERPEGSISTLTIQRTEQRDSAMYRCASSLDRRRGIAFFGQGTRLTVV.

The chain joins TRBV11-3 to TRBJ2-5, with D possibly being TRBD2 (7 bases). From germline, CDR1 is SGHNT and CDR2 YENEEA. Trimming pared 3 bases from V and 11 bases from J, leaving 22 bases between. The CDR3 consists of 15 residues. This CDR3 is CASSLGGGEFNEQYF. In DNA form, the CDR3 reads TGTGCCAGCAGCTTGGGAGGGGGGGAGTTCAATGAGCAGTACTTC.

This clonotype was picked up a small number of times. The chain carries TRBV12-3 or TRBV12-4 and TRBJ2-7; TRBD2 matches at 8 bases. The CDR3 is made up of 13 amino acids. V was clipped by 9 bases and J by 7 bases; unmatched bases: 11. The CDR3 DNA reads TGTGCCAGTACGCGGGGGGCGGCGAGGGAGCAGTACTTC. It translates to CASTRGAAREQYF.

Note on this clonotype: A much larger clone is a single base away; this may be a read error. The genes are TRBV6-4 and TRBJ2-4; maybe TRBD2 (6 bases). The DNA matches TRBJ2-7 better at its end, which makes the J call doubtful. CDR1 is MRHNA and CDR2 is SNTAGT in the germline V gene. There are 15 residues in the CDR3. The CDR3 region has the DNA TGTGCCGGCAGTGAGCGGGCAGGTGGGGCCTACGAGCAGTACTTC. It codes for CAGSERAGGAYEQYF.

This clonotype occurred many times. V is TRBV5-1 and J is TRBJ2-3; possibly TRBD2 for D (5 bases). V lost 0 bases to trimming and J lost 5 bases, with 16 bases between them. CDR1 SGHRS and CDR2 YFSETQ come from the germline V gene. The CDR3 is 16 residues long. CDR3 sequence: CASSLGSKGRGDTQYF. The CDR3 region has the DNA TGCGCCAGCAGCTTGGGATCTAAAGGGAGAGGAGATACGCAGTATTTT.

This clonotype was seen at least ten times. The chain combines TRBV6-5 with TRBJ2-1, with D perhaps matching TRBD1 (5 bases). The CDR3 runs to 13 residues. Germline-derived CDR1 and CDR2 are MNHEY and SVGAGI. V dropped 2 bases and J dropped 6 bases, with 8 bases sitting between them. Here the CDR3 reads CASSYTDTNEQFF. In nucleotides, the CDR3 is TGTGCCAGCAGTTACACGGACACCAATGAGCAGTTCTTC.

The J gene is TRBJ1-2, the V gene TRBV9; D not certain. The length of the CDR3 is 12 residues. CDR1 is SGDLS and CDR2 is YYNGEE in the germline V gene. Trimming pared 0 bases from V and 6 bases from J, leaving 6 bases between. This CDR3 is CASSVALHGYTF. CDR3 sequence (DNA): TGTGCCAGCAGCGTAGCCCTTCATGGCTACACCTTC.

For this clonotype: A junction end diverges from the germline sequence, so it may reflect a read error. The V call is TRBV5-1, the J call TRBJ2-3; D call uncertain. The CDR3 runs to 14 residues. CDR1 and CDR2 from the germline V gene are SGHRS and YFSETQ. Written as DNA, the CDR3 is TGCACCAGCAGCCGTCTGCGGAACACAGATACGCAGTATTTT. As protein: CTSSRLRNTDTQYF.

The chain links TRBV20-1 to TRBJ2-5; 8 bases are shared with TRBD1. The V gene's germline CDR1 is DFQATT and CDR2 SNEGSKA (reference sequence). CDR3 length: 16 amino acids. Germline trimming cut 2 bases from V and 11 bases from J; bases unmatched to any gene: 19. This CDR3 reads CSARSAQGDPYNEQYF. The CDR3 DNA reads TGCAGTGCTAGATCAGCACAGGGGGACCCTTACAATGAGCAGTACTTC.

Ten or more counts support this clonotype. V and J are TRBV7-2 and TRBJ1-4; D is undetermined. With 1 base removed from V and 5 bases from J, the gap between germline ends came to 14 bases. CDR1 is SGHTA, CDR2 FQGNSA, per germline. This CDR3 is built from 16 residues. The CDR3 is CASSLETRVLNEKLFF. CDR3 DNA: TGTGCCAGCAGCTTAGAGACTAGAGTATTAAATGAAAAACTGTTTTTT.

This clonotype was observed many times. The J gene is TRBJ2-6, the V gene TRBV29-1; D is possibly TRBD1 (6 bases). Trimming stripped 3 bases from V and 2 bases from J, with 17 bases between. Germline CDR1 SQVTM, CDR2 ANQGSEA. The CDR3 runs to 17 residues. The CDR3 DNA sequence: TGCAGCGTTGAGCCATCACAGGGTTTAGCTGGGGCCAACGTCCTGACTTTC. As protein: CSVEPSQGLAGANVLTF.

This chain connects TRBV11-2 to TRBJ2-3; D ambiguous. The CDR3 is 15 amino acids. V was shortened by 1 base and J by 2 bases, with 10 bases between the two germline ends. The germline V gene encodes CDR1 SGHAT and CDR2 FQNNGV. In DNA, the CDR3 is TGTGCCAGCAGCTTAGTCCAGAACCCCACAGATACGCAGTATTTT. The encoded protein is CASSLVQNPTDTQYF.

The chain couples TRBV20-1 to TRBJ2-7; 8 nucleotides match TRBD1. The CDR3 is 14 residues long. The V and J ends lost 3 bases and 5 bases, in that order; junction bases with no gene match: 9. In germline, CDR1 is DFQATT, CDR2 SNEGSKA (reference sequence). The CDR3 DNA reads TGCAGTGCTAGGGCCAGGACAGGGATGGACGAGCAGTACTTC. Translating it yields CSARARTGMDEQYF.

The chain combines TRBV20-1 with TRBJ2-7; 7 bases are shared with TRBD2. Germline values: CDR1 DFQATT, CDR2 SNEGSKA (reference sequence). V shed 1 base, J shed 0 bases, and the junction held 9 bases outside the gene matches. CDR3 length: 16 residues. CDR3 in DNA: TGCAGTGCTAGAGGCCTACTAGCGATGAGCTCCTACGAGCAGTACTTC. It translates to CSARGLLAMSSYEQYF.

This clonotype was counted many times. V usage is TRBV20-1 and J usage is TRBJ2-7; 8 bases agree with TRBD2. The CDR3 contains 14 residues. V was pared by 4 bases and J by 2 bases, with 7 bases of the junction left unmatched. CDR1 DFQATT and CDR2 SNEGSKA come from the germline V gene (reference sequence). The CDR3 sequence: CSANQRGRAYEQYF. For the CDR3, the DNA is TGCAGTGCTAACCAGCGGGGGCGCGCCTACGAGCAGTACTTC.

On this clonotype: It may be a read error: a sequence one base away is much more abundant. The chain's CDR3 is CVSSTDFYEQYF. In DNA, the CDR3 is TGCGTCAGCAGTACGGACTTCTACGAGCAGTACTTC. This chain connects TRBV10-1 to TRBJ2-5; a weak D match, TRBD2 (5 bases). The J call may be wrong; the DNA end is better matched by TRBJ2-7. The CDR3 totals 12 residues. The V gene's germline CDR1 is WNHNN and CDR2 SYGVQD (reference sequence).